Below, 20 T cell receptor beta chains from the same sample are listed, as sequenced in a study of metastatic and nonmetastatic thyroid tumors (TCRdb year 2020). Libraries were made using PCR. Sequencing relied on an Illumina HiSeq 4000. TCRdb handled the public reads itself, with Q25 trimming in fastp and clone calling in MiXCR, and kept productive beta chains. The sample yields around 46,000 clones; approximately 20% were counted once. The ten largest clones capture 3.5% to 4% of the sample. No treatment had been received by any patient before thyroid surgery. The sequencing input was blood. These receptors came from a male donor with papillary thyroid cancer or a benign thyroid nodule (not recorded which). Some clones in this sample may be carry-over from other donors' samples.

This clone was counted at least ten times. This chain joins TRBV28 and TRBJ2-7; 11 bases agree with TRBD1. In germline, CDR1 is MDHEN, CDR2 SYDVKM. The CDR3 sequence is 16 residues long. V was pared by 7 bases and J by 4 bases, with 12 bases of the junction left unmatched. CDR3 in DNA: TGTGCCAGCACTCAACCTTCCGGGACAGGGGGTTACGAGCAGTACTTC. Translation gives CASTQPSGTGGYEQYF.

CDR3 sequence (DNA): TGTGCCAGCAGAGAAAGGTCGCTAGCGGGGGACTCCTACGAGCAGTACTTC. It specifies CASRERSLAGDSYEQYF. V and J are TRBV2 and TRBJ2-7; TRBD2 matches 10 bases. V lost 6 bases, J lost 0 bases, and 11 bases stayed unmatched. The germline V gene has CDR1 SNHLY and CDR2 FYNNEI. CDR3 size: 17 residues.

This clone was picked up many times. The chain links TRBV18 to TRBJ2-7; 7 bases line up with TRBD1. The V segment lost 8 bases and the J segment 5 bases; nucleotides outside the gene matches: 9. Germline loops: CDR1 KGHSH, CDR2 LQKENI. The CDR3 runs 13 residues. CDR3 sequence: CASNRDSENEQYF. CDR3 in DNA: TGTGCCAGCAACCGGGACAGCGAAAACGAGCAGTACTTC. Looking up the rest from reference TRBV18 and TRBJ2-7 gives the full variable domain: NAGVMQNPRHLVRRRGQEARLRCSPMKGHSHVYWYRQLPEEGLKFMVYLQKENIIDESGMPKERFSAEFPKEGPSILRIQQVVRGDSAAYFCASNRDSENEQYFGPGTRLTVT.

This clone was counted a few times. The rearrangement joins TRBV5-6 to TRBJ2-3; 8 nucleotides match TRBD1. The V gene end was trimmed by 3 bases and the J gene end by 0 bases; junction bases not matched to a gene: 6. CDR1 and CDR2 (germline): SGHDT, YYEEEE. The CDR3 consists of 16 residues. This CDR3 reads CASSSGTGRSTDTQYF. The CDR3 nucleotides read TGTGCCAGCAGCTCGGGGACAGGAAGAAGCACAGATACGCAGTATTTT.

Many counts were recorded for this clone. The chain employs TRBV19 and TRBJ1-5, with D perhaps TRBD1 (6 bases). The CDR3 consists of 15 residues. From germline, CDR1 is LNHDA and CDR2 SQIVND (reference sequence). V lost 6 bases and J lost 5, with 17 bases in between. CDR3 protein: CASRSFRGGDQPQHF. DNA of the CDR3: TGTGCCAGTAGATCCTTCAGGGGAGGCGATCAGCCCCAGCATTTT.

This clone was detected many times. The rearrangement uses TRBV24-1 and TRBJ2-3; tentative D call: TRBD1 (7 bases). The CDR3 is 15 amino acids. Germline lookup yields CDR1 KGHDR and CDR2 SFDVKD. The V gene lost 3 bases and the J gene lost 4 bases, with 13 bases spanning the gap. CDR3 sequence (DNA): TGTGCCACCAGTGATGGAGGGGGCATATCAGATACGCAGTATTTT. Protein: CATSDGGGISDTQYF.

This clone was counted only a few times. The chain employs TRBV10-3 and TRBJ2-7, with a tentative D call TRBD1 (5 bases). Germline V lookup: CDR1 ENHRY, CDR2 SYGVKD. Trimming shortened V by 2 bases and J by 1 base, and 6 bases separated the two germline ends. This CDR3 is 13 amino acids long. CDR3 in DNA: TGTGCCATCAGTGAGGGACAATCCTACGAGCAGTACTTC. Translated: CAISEGQSYEQYF.

The chain uses TRBV5-4 and TRBJ2-7; 9 bases align to TRBD1. V shed 2 bases and J 5 bases; nucleotides not matched to a gene: 8. The CDR3 has 15 amino acids. Per the germline V gene, CDR1 is SGHNT and CDR2 is YYREEE (reference sequence). The CDR3 sequence is CASSLVQGARDEQYF. DNA for the CDR3: TGTGCCAGCAGCTTAGTACAGGGGGCACGAGACGAGCAGTACTTC.

This clone was counted only a few times. The V and J genes are TRBV5-6 and TRBJ2-3, with 10 bases matching TRBD2. The CDR3 has 17 residues. The ends lost 3 bases at V and 2 bases at J; junction bases unmatched: 9. Germline V lookup: CDR1 SGHDT, CDR2 YYEEEE. In nucleotides, the CDR3 is TGTGCCAGCAGCTCAGGTCCTAGCGGGGGATACACAGATACGCAGTATTTT. Amino acids: CASSSGPSGGYTDTQYF.

This chain connects TRBV30 to TRBJ1-4; D may be TRBD1 (5 bases). Trimming left V 0 bases short and J 7 bases short, with 15 bases between. This CDR3 has 15 residues. Germline V lookup: CDR1 GTSNPN, CDR2 SVGIG (reference sequence). In nucleotides, the CDR3 is TGTGCCTGGAGTGTAACGGGGGTTCGGGGTGAAAAACTGTTTTTT. As protein: CAWSVTGVRGEKLFF.

This clone was seen only once. The chain joins TRBV20-1 to TRBJ2-7, with D possibly matching TRBD1 (6 bases). Deletions cut 0 bases from V and 10 bases from J, with 19 bases between. There are 14 residues in the CDR3. Per the germline V gene, CDR1 is DFQATT and CDR2 is SNEGSKA (reference sequence). The CDR3 region is CSARDPTGLRGQYF. DNA of the CDR3: TGCAGTGCTAGAGATCCGACAGGATTACGGGGTCAGTACTTC.

This clone appeared many times. The rearrangement joins TRBV30 to TRBJ2-3; 13 bases match TRBD2. The CDR3 extends over 15 amino acids. Looked up from germline, CDR1 is GTSNPN and CDR2 is SVGIG (reference sequence). V was clipped by 7 bases and J by 2 bases; unmatched bases: 6. CDR3 nucleotide sequence: TGTGCCTACCGGACTAGCGGGAGCCTCACAGATACGCAGTATTTT. Translation: CAYRTSGSLTDTQYF.

Ten or more counts support this clone. This chain links TRBV6-4 with TRBJ2-7; TRBD1 aligns across 9 bases. This CDR3 spans 18 amino acids. CDR1 MRHNA and CDR2 SNTAGT come from the germline V gene. V gave up 0 bases and J gave up 1 base; unmatched junction bases: 10. This chain's CDR3 is CASSDSELLTGGSYEQYF. The CDR3 DNA reads as TGTGCCAGCAGTGACTCGGAACTTTTGACAGGGGGATCCTACGAGCAGTACTTC.

The V call is TRBV5-5, the J call TRBJ2-2; D possibly corresponds to TRBD1 (6 bases). Germline values: CDR1 SGHKS, CDR2 YYEKEE (reference sequence). V lost 4 bases, J lost 1 base, and 11 bases lay in between. The CDR3 consists of 15 residues. The CDR3 is CASSPIGGNTGELFF. CDR3 coding DNA: TGTGCCAGCAGCCCCATAGGGGGGAACACCGGGGAGCTGTTTTTT.

This clone rates as medium-sized. The chain uses TRBV7-9 and TRBJ2-2; 8 bases match TRBD2. V dropped 5 bases and J dropped 4; count of bases not matched to a gene: 12. Looked up from germline, CDR1 is SEHNR and CDR2 is FQNEAQ (reference sequence). The CDR3 is 17 residues long. CDR3 in DNA: TGTGCCAGCAGCCGCGATGCTCTAGCGGGTCTCACCGGGGAGCTGTTTTTT. Translated: CASSRDALAGLTGELFF.

The J gene is TRBJ2-5, the V gene TRBV5-1; D possibly corresponds to TRBD1 (6 bases). V lost 3 bases and J lost 6, with 15 bases in between. The CDR3 runs to 14 residues. In germline, CDR1 is SGHRS, CDR2 YFSETQ. Written as DNA, the CDR3 is TGCGCCAGCAGCTACTCGTCAGGGGAAAAGACCCAGTACTTC. This codes for CASSYSSGEKTQYF. Variable domain in full (rest from reference TRBV5-1 and TRBJ2-5): KAGVTQTPRYLIKTRGQQVTLSCSPISGHRSVSWYQQTPGQGLQFLFEYFSETQRNKGNFPGRFSGRQFSNSRSEMNVSTLELGDSALYLCASSYSSGEKTQYFGPGTRLLVL.

The J gene is TRBJ1-1, the V gene TRBV6-1; D is unresolved. Germline V gives CDR1 MNHNS, CDR2 SASEGT. Trimming pared 1 base from V and 5 bases from J, leaving 14 bases between. This CDR3 comprises 15 residues. CDR3 nucleotides: TGTGCCAGCAGTGAAGGCCCGGGATGGGAGACTGAAGCTTTCTTT. Its protein product is CASSEGPGWETEAFF.

This clone was detected many times. The chain uses TRBV20-1 and TRBJ2-1, with 13 positions matching TRBD2. After removal of 0 bases from V and 10 bases from J, the junction contained 9 bases not matched to a gene. The CDR3 is made up of 16 amino acids. Germline CDR1 reads DFQATT; CDR2 reads SNEGSKA (reference sequence). The CDR3 reads CSARDFGLAGDKEQFF. The CDR3 bases are TGCAGTGCTAGAGATTTTGGACTAGCGGGAGATAAGGAGCAGTTCTTC.

With respect to this clone: Since no conserved phenylalanine or tryptophan closes the CDR3, a read error is the likely cause. This sequence joins TRBV9 and TRBJ1-2; D call uncertain. Trimming pared 3 bases from V and 4 bases from J, leaving 13 bases between. Germline CDR1 and CDR2: SGDLS and YYNGEE. The CDR3 spans 14 residues. The CDR3 sequence: CASSGSQCIYGYTS. CDR3 bases: TGTGCCAGCAGCGGGAGCCAGTGTATCTATGGCTACACCTCC.

Comment on this clone: A junction boundary mismatches the germline segment, possibly from a read error. The chain uses TRBV7-2 and TRBJ2-5, with 7 bases lining up with TRBD2. This CDR3 comprises 16 residues. Germline V CDR1 and CDR2: SGHTA, FQGNSA. CDR3 sequence (DNA): TGTGCCAGCAGCACCGAAGGGACGGGGGGATTAGAGACCAAGTACTTC. It is translated as CASSTEGTGGLETKYF.